The rows below give T cell receptor beta chains drawn from one sample of a study of T cell responses to AZD1222 COVID-19 vaccine. Libraries were prepared by immunoSEQ multiplex PCR; TCRdb keeps only in-frame clonotypes and omits some of them. The repertoire has roughly 30,000 clones, approximately 80% of them found once; the top ten carry about 4.6%. The sequencing here drew on peripheral blood, taken 28 days after the second AZD1222 dose. The receptors shown here come from an adult who received the AZD1222 COVID-19 vaccine. Each CDR3 is given with its conserved first and last residue. The D gene is left open where the match is weak. Expanded clones get a size class; other rows say once, few or many, or leave the size out.

>TRBJ2-1|TRBV19|NA|TRBD2
CASSIAASGGGEQFF
TGTGCCAGTAGTATAGCGGCTAGCGGGGGGGGTGAGCAGTTCTTC
>TRBJ1-1|TRBV6-1|NA|NA
CASSEAWGLGAAFF
TGTGCCAGCAGTGAAGCTTGGGGGCTCGGAGCGGCTTTCTTT
>TRBJ1-3|TRBV7-9|NA|NA
CASSPPNSGNTIYF
TGTGCCAGCAGCCCACCCAACTCTGGAAACACCATATATTTT
>TRBJ2-2|TRBV7-3|NA|NA
CASSLRGRVFSPGELFF
TGTGCCAGCAGCTTAAGGGGGCGCGTTTTCAGTCCCGGGGAGCTGTTTTTT
>TRBJ2-1|TRBV5-6|NA|NA
CASSFGGPRPGYEQFF
TGTGCCAGCAGCTTTGGGGGGCCCAGGCCGGGATATGAGCAGTTCTTC
>TRBJ2-2|TRBV5-1|NA|NA
CASSLRVGNTGELFF
TGCGCCAGCAGCTTGCGAGTCGGAAACACCGGGGAGCTGTTTTTT
>TRBJ1-4|TRBV9|few|NA
CASSVDRQRNEKLFF
TGTGCCAGCAGCGTAGATCGACAGAGAAATGAAAAACTGTTTTTT
>TRBJ2-5|TRBV12-3/TRBV12-4|NA|NA
CASSKQETQYF
TGTGCCAGCAGTAAACAAGAGACCCAGTACTTC
>TRBJ2-5|TRBV15|NA|NA
CATSRGHEETQYF
TGTGCCACCAGCAGAGGTCACGAGGAGACCCAGTACTTC
>TRBJ2-1|TRBV19|NA|TRBD1
CASTLRQGIYNEQFF
TGTGCCAGTACCTTGAGACAGGGAATTTACAATGAGCAGTTCTTC
>TRBJ2-2|TRBV13|NA|NA
CASSLVGGVNTGELFF
TGTGCCAGCAGCTTAGTGGGGGGAGTGAACACCGGGGAGCTGTTTTTT
>TRBJ2-2|TRBV7-3|NA|NA
CASSLTATGELFF
TGTGCCAGCAGCTTAACCGCCACCGGGGAGCTGTTTTTT
>TRBJ2-7|TRBV2|NA|NA
CASKKPGLSSYEQYF
TGTGCCAGCAAAAAGCCAGGGCTGAGCTCCTACGAGCAGTACTTC
>TRBJ2-1|TRBV10-2|once|TRBD2
CASSERLAGGFEQFF
TGCGCCAGCAGTGAACGACTAGCGGGGGGGTTTGAGCAGTTCTTC
>TRBJ2-3|TRBV7-8|NA|NA
CASSLGTGSDTQYF
TGTGCCAGCAGCTTAGGTACAGGGTCAGATACGCAGTATTTT
>TRBJ2-3|TRBV7-6|NA|NA
CASSLERTRTDTQYF
TGTGCCAGCAGCTTAGAGCGGACACGCACAGATACGCAGTATTTT